Listed here are 23 T cell receptor beta chains from one sample, sequenced in a study of blood T cell repertoires in COVID-19. Libraries were prepared by immunoSEQ multiplex PCR; TCRdb keeps only in-frame clonotypes and omits some of them. The sample has 70,000 or so clones; under 90% are singletons. Sequenced sample: peripheral blood. All receptors derive from a man between 65 and 79 years old with active or convalescent COVID-19.

V and J are TRBV3-1 (or the pseudogene TRBV3-2) and TRBJ1-2, with D uncertain. V gave up 0 bases and J gave up 5 bases, with 22 bases separating them. This CDR3 is 18 amino acids long. CDR1 is LGHDT and CDR2 is YNNKEL in the germline V gene (reference sequence). The CDR3 spells CASSQEGTRRISGYGYTF. The CDR3 DNA reads as TGTGCCAGCAGCCAAGAAGGAACTCGTCGGATTTCCGGGTATGGCTACACCTTC.

This chain uses TRBV11-2 with TRBJ1-2; D is unresolved. Looked up from germline, CDR1 is SGHAT and CDR2 is FQNNGV. The V end was cut by 1 base, the J end by 4 bases, with 10 bases between. CDR3 size: 14 residues. The CDR3 here is CASSLGGGVYGYTF. The CDR3 DNA reads TGTGCCAGCAGCTTAGGCGGCGGGGTCTATGGCTACACCTTC. Full variable domain (outside the CDR3, taken from reference TRBV11-2 and TRBJ1-2): EAGVAQSPRYKIIEKRQSVAFWCNPISGHATLYWYQQILGQGPKLLIQFQNNGVVDDSQLPKDRFSAERLKGVDSTLKIQPAKLEDSAVYLCASSLGGGVYGYTFGSGTRLTVV.

This clone was picked up a small number of times. The rearrangement links TRBV2 to TRBJ2-7; D might be TRBD2 (7 bases). Looked up from germline, CDR1 is SNHLY and CDR2 is FYNNEI. Deletions cut 1 base from V and 3 bases from J, with 10 bases between. The CDR3 is 14 amino acids. CDR3 sequence reads: CASSEGEGVYEQYF. The CDR3 DNA reads as TGTGCCAGCAGTGAAGGGGAGGGGGTCTACGAGCAGTACTTC.

V is TRBV7-2 and J is TRBJ2-2; weak D call: TRBD2 (5 bases). With 1 base removed from V and 4 bases from J, the gap between germline ends came to 10 bases. This CDR3 is built from 15 residues. Germline V gene data show CDR1 as SGHTA and CDR2 as FQGNSA. The CDR3 region is CASSLGVGATGELFF. CDR3 coding DNA: TGTGCCAGCAGCTTAGGGGTGGGAGCCACCGGGGAGCTGTTTTTT.

V gene TRBV27 combines with J gene TRBJ2-1, with 9 bases lining up with TRBD1. CDR1 is MNHEY, CDR2 SMNVEV, per germline (reference sequence). The V gene end was trimmed by 5 bases and the J gene end by 7 bases; junction bases not matched to a gene: 6. This CDR3 contains 14 residues. CDR3: CASSPDRGVNEQFF. The CDR3 bases are TGTGCCAGCAGTCCAGACAGGGGGGTGAATGAGCAGTTCTTC.

This chain links TRBV7-3 with TRBJ1-1; 8 nucleotides agree with TRBD1. The germline V gene encodes CDR1 SGHTA and CDR2 FQGTGA. V lost 4 bases and J lost 5; bases outside the gene matches: 6. The CDR3 runs 14 residues. CDR3 nucleotides: TGTGCCAGCAGCTCCCAGGGGGCATATACTGAAGCTTTCTTT. It codes for CASSSQGAYTEAFF.

Sample share makes this clone medium-sized (0.01 to 0.1%). V gene TRBV10-3 combines with J gene TRBJ2-7, with a weak D call TRBD1 (5 bases). V gave up 7 bases and J gave up 1 base, with 14 bases separating them. Germline lookup yields CDR1 ENHRY and CDR2 SYGVKD. CDR3 length equals 14 residues. DNA for the CDR3: TGTGCCATCAAGAATCCAGGGCATTCCTACGAGCAGTACTTC. Protein: CAIKNPGHSYEQYF.

This clone was seen a single time. The rearrangement uses TRBV7-8 and TRBJ1-5; TRBD1 matches at 8 bases. CDR1 is SGHVS, CDR2 FQNEAQ, per germline. Losses at the gene ends were 3 bases for V and 8 bases for J; bases not matched to a gene: 6. The CDR3 is made up of 14 amino acids. The CDR3 sequence: CASSFGQGKEPQHF. The CDR3 DNA reads as TGTGCCAGCAGCTTCGGACAGGGTAAGGAGCCCCAGCATTTT.

The chain is built from TRBV14 and TRBJ2-7; 8 nucleotides agree with TRBD1. Germline V gene sequence: CDR1 SGHDN, CDR2 FVKESK. The CDR3 has 14 amino acids. After removal of 4 bases from V and 3 bases from J, the junction contained 5 bases not matched to a gene. CDR3 protein: CASSPWTGHYEQYF. Here the CDR3 DNA reads TGTGCCAGCAGCCCCTGGACAGGGCACTACGAGCAGTACTTC.

The rearrangement joins TRBV5-1 to TRBJ2-1; 7 bases match TRBD2. The trim removed 1 base at V and 4 bases at J, leaving 5 bases unmatched. This CDR3 region has 15 residues. Germline-derived CDR1 and CDR2 are SGHRS and YFSETQ. The CDR3 loop reads CASSLQLAIYNEQFF. The CDR3 DNA reads as TGCGCCAGCAGCTTGCAACTAGCGATTTACAATGAGCAGTTCTTC.

This sequence joins TRBV5-6 and TRBJ2-7; possible D gene TRBD2, 5 bases. Trimming stripped 2 bases from V and 0 bases from J, with 12 bases between. The CDR3 sequence is 15 residues long. Per germline, CDR1 SGHDT and CDR2 YYEEEE. The CDR3 protein is CASSFISGNSYEQYF. CDR3 in DNA: TGTGCCAGCAGCTTCATCAGCGGAAACTCCTACGAGCAGTACTTC. The full variable domain, with the rest looked up from reference TRBV5-6 and TRBJ2-7, is DAGVTQSPTHLIKTRGQQVTLRCSPKSGHDTVSWYQQALGQGPQFIFQYYEEEERQRGNFPDRFSGHQFPNYSSELNVNALLLGDSALYLCASSFISGNSYEQYFGPGTRLTVT.

The rearrangement joins TRBV7-2 to TRBJ2-1; D uncertain. The germline V and J ends were trimmed by 1 base and 9 bases, with 16 bases remaining between them. The CDR3 covers 15 residues. The germline gives CDR1 SGHTA, CDR2 FQGNSA. DNA of the CDR3: TGTGCCAGCAGCTTAGGGGTCCGGCGAAGCGCTGAGCAGTTCTTC. Translating gives CASSLGVRRSAEQFF. Using reference TRBV7-2 and TRBJ2-1 for the parts outside the CDR3, the full variable domain is GAGVSQSPSNKVTEKGKDVELRCDPISGHTALYWYRQSLGQGLEFLIYFQGNSAPDKSGLPSDRFSAERTGGSVSTLTIQRTQQEDSAVYLCASSLGVRRSAEQFFGPGTRLTVL.

The V and J genes are TRBV5-8 and TRBJ1-5; 7 nucleotides align to TRBD1. The CDR3 has 14 amino acids. Germline loops: CDR1 SGHTS, CDR2 YDEGEE. V was clipped by 3 bases and J by 5 bases; unmatched bases: 5. For the CDR3, the DNA is TGTGCCAGCAGCTCGGGACAGCGTTATCAGCCCCAGCATTTT. It specifies CASSSGQRYQPQHF.

V and J are TRBV4-2 and TRBJ2-1; D unclear. There are 15 residues in the CDR3. The germline V and J ends were trimmed by 1 base and 0 bases, with 7 bases remaining between them. CDR1 and CDR2 from the germline V gene are LGHNA and YNFKEQ. CDR3 sequence reads: CASSQAVISYNEQFF. The CDR3 nucleotides are TGTGCCAGCAGCCAAGCCGTAATCTCCTACAATGAGCAGTTCTTC.

The chain uses TRBV10-3 and TRBJ1-2; TRBD1 aligns across 11 bases. The CDR3 consists of 15 residues. V was clipped by 6 bases and J by 2 bases; unmatched bases: 5. Germline assignment: CDR1 ENHRY and CDR2 SYGVKD. Here the CDR3 reads CAISGGQGENYGYTF. The CDR3 nucleotides read TGTGCCATCAGCGGGGGACAGGGGGAAAACTATGGCTACACCTTC.

The rearrangement links TRBV5-1 to TRBJ1-1; D unresolved. CDR1 and CDR2 (germline): SGHRS, YFSETQ. V was shortened by 4 bases and J by 0 bases, with 13 bases between the two germline ends. CDR3 size: 15 residues. The CDR3 DNA is TGCGCCAGCAGCCACGGAGGGATTATGAACACTGAAGCTTTCTTT. This gives the protein CASSHGGIMNTEAFF.

The genes are TRBV18 and TRBJ1-4; 7 bases map to TRBD1. Trimming removed 3 bases from V and 2 bases from J; junction bases left unmatched: 6. The V gene's germline CDR1 is KGHSH and CDR2 LQKENI. This CDR3 spans 16 amino acids. CDR3 in DNA: TGTGCCAGCTCACCGAAGGAGGGGGCGACTAATGAAAAACTGTTTTTT. This sequence encodes CASSPKEGATNEKLFF.

This clone was counted a few times. CDR3 protein: CASSLGSGTGVNTEAFF. CDR3 nucleotides: TGTGCCAGCAGCTTGGGGTCCGGGACAGGGGTCAACACTGAAGCTTTCTTT. The chain carries TRBV5-6 and TRBJ1-1, with 10 bases identical to TRBD1. The CDR3 covers 17 residues. From germline, CDR1 is SGHDT and CDR2 YYEEEE. The V gene end was trimmed by 0 bases and the J gene end by 2 bases; junction bases not matched to a gene: 7.

This rearrangement joins TRBV5-4 to TRBJ2-5; the match to TRBD1 covers 9 bases. Looked up from germline, CDR1 is SGHNT and CDR2 is YYREEE (reference sequence). The CDR3 totals 17 residues. After removal of 4 bases from V and 4 bases from J, the junction contained 14 bases not matched to a gene. In DNA, the CDR3 is TGTGCCAGCAGCCCCGGAGGGACAGGGTCCCTAGGAGAGACCCAGTACTTC. It yields the protein CASSPGGTGSLGETQYF.

The V and J genes are TRBV2 and TRBJ2-7, with TRBD1 matching 8 bases. The CDR3 has 14 residues. CDR1 is SNHLY and CDR2 is FYNNEI in the germline V gene. After removal of 2 bases from V and 5 bases from J, the junction contained 5 bases not matched to a gene. The CDR3 DNA follows: TGTGCCAGCAGTGAACGACAGGGGTTCCACGAGCAGTACTTC. It yields the protein CASSERQGFHEQYF.

This sequence joins TRBV2 and TRBJ1-2; 9 bases are a match to TRBD1. The CDR3 has 15 amino acids. Trimming at V came to 5 bases and at J to 10 bases, leaving 14 bases not matched to a gene. The V gene's germline CDR1 is SNHLY and CDR2 FYNNEI. The CDR3 nucleotides read TGTGCCAGCAGTTGGGGGGGATCAGGACAGGGGATCTACACCTTC. Amino acid sequence: CASSWGGSGQGIYTF.

This chain joins TRBV28 and TRBJ1-2, with a possible D match to TRBD1 (5 bases). The CDR3 is 16 amino acids. Trimming shortened V by 4 bases and J by 7 bases, and 22 bases separated the two germline ends. Germline V gives CDR1 MDHEN, CDR2 SYDVKM. The CDR3 DNA reads TGTGCCAGCAGTTCCACCATGGGGGGAGGGACGGGTGGCTACACCTTC. This gives the protein CASSSTMGGGTGGYTF.

This clone was observed a single time. This sequence joins TRBV28 and TRBJ2-2; D perhaps matches TRBD2 (6 bases). Germline V gene sequence: CDR1 MDHEN, CDR2 SYDVKM. V was pared by 2 bases and J by 7 bases, with 23 bases between. The CDR3 loop spans 18 amino acids. The chain's CDR3 is CASSLTGLAYRTSGELFF. The CDR3 bases are TGTGCCAGCAGTTTAACGGGCCTAGCGTATCGTACAAGCGGGGAGCTGTTTTTT.